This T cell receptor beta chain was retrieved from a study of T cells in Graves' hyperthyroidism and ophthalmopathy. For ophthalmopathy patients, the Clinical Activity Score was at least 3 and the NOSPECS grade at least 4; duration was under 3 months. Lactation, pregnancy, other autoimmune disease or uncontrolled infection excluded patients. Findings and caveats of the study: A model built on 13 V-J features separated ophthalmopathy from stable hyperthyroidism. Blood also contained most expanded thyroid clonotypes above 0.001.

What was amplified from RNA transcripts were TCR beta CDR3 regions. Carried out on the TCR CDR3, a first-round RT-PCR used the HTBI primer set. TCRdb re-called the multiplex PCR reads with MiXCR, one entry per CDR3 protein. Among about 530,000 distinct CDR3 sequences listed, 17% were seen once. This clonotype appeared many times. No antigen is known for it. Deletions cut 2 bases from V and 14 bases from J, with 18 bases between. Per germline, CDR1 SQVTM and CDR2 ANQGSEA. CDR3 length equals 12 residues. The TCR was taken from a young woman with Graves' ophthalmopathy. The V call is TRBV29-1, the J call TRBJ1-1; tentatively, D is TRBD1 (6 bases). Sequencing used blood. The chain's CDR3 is CSVERGGEGVFF. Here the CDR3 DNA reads TGCAGCGTTGAAAGGGGGGGTGAAGGAGTGTTCTTT. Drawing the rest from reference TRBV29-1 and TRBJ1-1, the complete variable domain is SAVISQKPSRDICQRGTSLTIQCQVDSQVTMMFWYRQQPGQSLTLIATANQGSEATYESGFVIDKFPISRPNLTFSTLTVSNMSPEDSSIYLCSVERGGEGVFFGQGTRLTVV.